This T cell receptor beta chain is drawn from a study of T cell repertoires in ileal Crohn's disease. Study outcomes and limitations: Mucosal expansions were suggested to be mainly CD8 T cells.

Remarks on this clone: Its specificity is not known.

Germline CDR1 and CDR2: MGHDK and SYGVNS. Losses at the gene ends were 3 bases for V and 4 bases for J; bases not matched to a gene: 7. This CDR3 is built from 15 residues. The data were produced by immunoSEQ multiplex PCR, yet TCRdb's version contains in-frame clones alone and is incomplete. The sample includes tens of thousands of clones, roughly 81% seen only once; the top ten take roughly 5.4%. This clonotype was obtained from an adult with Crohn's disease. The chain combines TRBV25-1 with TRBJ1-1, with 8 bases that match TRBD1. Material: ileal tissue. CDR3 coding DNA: TGTGCCAGCAGTGAGTTACAGGGGGTCGGCACTGAAGCTTTCTTT. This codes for CASSELQGVGTEAFF.